This T cell receptor (beta chain) was identified in a study of OX40 agonist ivuxolimab in advanced cancers. Overall study context: Anti-PD-1, anti-PD-L1 or anti-CTLA-4 therapy given earlier was allowed, and roughly 40% had some.

Produced via immunoSEQ multiplex PCR; TCRdb's table is partial and in-frame only. The data hold about 96,000 clones, with 90% observed a single time. Germline loops: CDR1 SGHDT, CDR2 YYEEEE. The CDR3 consists of 12 residues. V was trimmed by 4 bases and J by 7 bases, leaving 8 bases between them. Patients were ineligible given autoimmune disease history or systemic immunosuppression. Sampling times: baseline, cycle 4 day 1, cycle 7 day 1. This sequence was found in an adult with an advanced solid tumor such as melanoma, head and neck, liver or kidney cancer. The chain recombines TRBV5-6 with TRBJ2-2; D is uncertain. Sequenced material: CD4+ or CD8+ T cells sorted from blood, taken in a trial of the OX40 agonist ivuxolimab. CDR3 in amino acids: CASSPWGGELFF. The CDR3 DNA reads TGTGCCAGCAGCCCCTGGGGCGGGGAGCTGTTTTTT.